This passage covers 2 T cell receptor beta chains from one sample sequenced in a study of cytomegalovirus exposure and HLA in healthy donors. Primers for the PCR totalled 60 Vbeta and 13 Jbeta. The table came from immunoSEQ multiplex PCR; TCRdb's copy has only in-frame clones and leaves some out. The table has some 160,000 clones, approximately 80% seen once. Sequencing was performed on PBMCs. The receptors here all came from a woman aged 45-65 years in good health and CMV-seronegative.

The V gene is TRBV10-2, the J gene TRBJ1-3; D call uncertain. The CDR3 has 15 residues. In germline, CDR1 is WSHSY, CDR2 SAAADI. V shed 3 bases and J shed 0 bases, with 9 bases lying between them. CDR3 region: CASSDPWSSGNTIYF. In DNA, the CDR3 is TGCGCCAGCAGTGACCCATGGAGCTCTGGAAACACCATATATTTT.

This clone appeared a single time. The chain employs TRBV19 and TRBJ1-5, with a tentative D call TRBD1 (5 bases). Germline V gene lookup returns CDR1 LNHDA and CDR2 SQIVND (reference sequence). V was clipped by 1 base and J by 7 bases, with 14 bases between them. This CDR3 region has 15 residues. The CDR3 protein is CASSIVLKGPQPQHF. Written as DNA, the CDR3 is TGTGCCAGTAGTATAGTATTGAAGGGGCCCCAGCCCCAGCATTTT.